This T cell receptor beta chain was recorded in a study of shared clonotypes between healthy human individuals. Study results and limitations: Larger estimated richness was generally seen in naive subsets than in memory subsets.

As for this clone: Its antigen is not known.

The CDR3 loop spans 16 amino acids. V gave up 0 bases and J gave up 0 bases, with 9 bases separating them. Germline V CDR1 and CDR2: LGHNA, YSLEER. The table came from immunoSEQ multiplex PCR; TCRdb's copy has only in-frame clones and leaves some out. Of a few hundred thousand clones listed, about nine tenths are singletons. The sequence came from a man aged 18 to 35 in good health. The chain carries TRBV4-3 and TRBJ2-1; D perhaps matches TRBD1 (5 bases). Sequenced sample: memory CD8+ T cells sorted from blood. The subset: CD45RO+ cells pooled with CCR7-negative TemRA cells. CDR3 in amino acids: CASSQDRVSSYNEQFF. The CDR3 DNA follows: TGCGCCAGCAGCCAAGACAGGGTCAGCTCCTACAATGAGCAGTTCTTC.